The TCR beta chain described here comes from a study of early T cells in non-severe SARS-CoV-2 infection (dated by TCRdb to the early 2020s). About the investigation overall: Because TCR sequencing relied on bulk RNA taken from unsorted whole blood, pairing of alpha and beta chains was not possible.

Here is what the overall study found, with its caveats: VDJdb matching was skewed toward anti-spike CD8 responses, so virus-specific expansions were likely underestimated and private and CD4 specificities were missed.

The germline V gene (reference sequence) yields MNHEY for CDR1 and SMNVEV for CDR2. Trimming accounts for 5 bases at V and 1 base at J, while the number of junction bases matched to no gene is 4. The CDR3, from cysteine to phenylalanine, totals 15 residues. Only the CDR3 part of the read is kept: 45 bases, read in frame from the first base. This clonotype has only a few counts. What this receptor recognizes is not known. Nothing much larger sits one base from this clone, and base qualities are not available. The receptor library was made with 5' RACE. Sequencing instrument: NextSeq 500. The TCR library protocol attached unique molecular identifiers to individual cDNA molecules to correct for sequencing error and PCR bias. Both TCR alpha and beta chains were sequenced, and tight co-correlation was observed between alpha and beta sequence abundances in each sample. The published analysis was carried out like this. V gene, J gene and CDR3 annotation of TCR sequences was performed with Decombinator V4. TCRs were defined as expanded if a significant change between any two time points was detected under a Poisson model with p below 0.0001. Abundances of TCRs were expressed as counts per million after normalisation to the total number of TCRs sequenced in each sample. MAIT TCRs were defined by TRAV1-2 paired with TRAJ12, TRAJ20 or TRAJ33, and iNKT TCRs by TRAV10 paired with TRAJ18. A search of VDJdb, accessed on 1 November 2021, was run for TCRs annotated to CMV, EBV and SARS-CoV-2, with TCRs annotated for multiple antigens excluded. In TCRdb, the public reads were trimmed at Q25 with fastp and aligned with MiXCR, with productive beta chains retained. Entries are consolidated by CDR3 protein sequence, retaining the most common genes and DNA. The V and J calls follow TCRdb's processing rather than the paper's. The sample table lists fewer than 85,000 distinct CDR3 sequences, 10% to 15% of them with a count of one. About 4.2% of the sample is held by the ten biggest clonotypes.

Set within a cohort of healthcare workers in London, UK, this nested case-control study involved weekly PCR testing of nasopharyngeal swabs along with blood sampling. Healthcare workers were recruited during the week of the UK lockdown, between 23 and 31 March 2020, and followed weekly for up to about 15 weeks. The sequence links TRBV27 to TRBJ2-3; 9 junctional bases match TRBD2. Specimen: whole blood. The TCR sequence derives from an adult who was a healthcare worker with PCR-confirmed SARS-CoV-2 infection or an uninfected control (not recorded which). The DNA reads as follows: TGTGCCAGCAGTCGGAGCGGGAGGCGCACAGATACGCAGTATTTT. Its protein reads: CASSRSGRRTDTQYF.